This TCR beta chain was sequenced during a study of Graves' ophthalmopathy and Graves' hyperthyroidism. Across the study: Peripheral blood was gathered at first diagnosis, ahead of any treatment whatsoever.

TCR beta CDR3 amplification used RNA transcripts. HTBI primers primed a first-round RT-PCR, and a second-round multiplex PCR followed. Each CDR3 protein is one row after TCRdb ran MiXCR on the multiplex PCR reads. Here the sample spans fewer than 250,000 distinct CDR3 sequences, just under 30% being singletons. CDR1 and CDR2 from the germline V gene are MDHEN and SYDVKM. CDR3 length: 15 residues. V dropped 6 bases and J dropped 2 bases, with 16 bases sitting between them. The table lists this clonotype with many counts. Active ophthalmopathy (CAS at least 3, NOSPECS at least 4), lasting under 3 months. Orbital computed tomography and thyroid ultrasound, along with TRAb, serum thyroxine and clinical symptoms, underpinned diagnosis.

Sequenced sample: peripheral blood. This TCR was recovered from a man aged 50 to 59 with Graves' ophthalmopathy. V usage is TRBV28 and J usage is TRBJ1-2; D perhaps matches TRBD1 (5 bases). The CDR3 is CASSQTGLLNYGYTF. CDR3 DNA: TGTGCCAGCAGCCAAACAGGACTACTCAACTATGGCTACACCTTC.